Sequencing of this T cell receptor beta chain was carried out in a study of T cells after somatic rescue of genetic block (TCRdb year 2020). A note on the overall study: What the study looked at was long-term robustness, specifically in a T-cell system that came about through somatic rescue of a genetic block in T-cell development.

In its sample, this clone was seen a few times. Its antigen is currently not known. No per-base quality is available; no much larger clone lies one base away. Other DNA sequences in this specimen translate into the identical CDR3. Receptors were amplified or captured by the immunoSEQ multiplex PCR assay. Held by TCRdb, this immuneACCESS table contains in-frame sequences only and omits some clones. Under half of the omission traces to an unresolved V gene where checked; the cause of the rest is unknown. This sample gives tens of thousands of clones in total; about 90% of them show up just once. Clones ranked in the top ten supply around 1.5% of the sample. Sequenced material: peripheral blood mononuclear cells (PBMCs). The sequence came from a woman younger than 30.

The sequence in DNA is TGCGCCAGCAGCTCCGACAGGGACTATGGCTACACCTTC. The resulting protein is CASSSDRDYGYTF. The chain is assembled from TRBV5-1 and TRBJ1-2, and 7 junction bases match TRBD1. The germline V end is reduced by 3 bases and the J end by 3 bases; junction bases left unmatched: 2. CDR1 and CDR2, looked up from the germline V gene, are SGHRS and YFSETQ. The CDR3 covers 13 residues, taking in both the cysteine and the phenylalanine. This entry keeps only the CDR3 DNA: 39 bases, framed from base 1.